A single sample is the source of the 30 T cell receptor beta chains below, sequenced in a study of post-analysis software for immune sequencing data (dated by TCRdb to the mid-2010s). Results the study describes overall, beyond this receptor: Significantly higher frequencies in patients than in controls were found for a handful of TRBV segments, including TRBV5-6, TRBV5-1 and TRBV20-1.

Library generation was performed with PCR. The listed sequencing device is Illumina HiSeq 2500. To reduce PCR and sequencing biases, unique molecular identifiers were built into the TCR beta cDNA libraries. The raw public data were reprocessed by TCRdb itself: fastp quality trimming at Q25, MiXCR clonotype calling, in-frame beta chains only. Rows are unified per CDR3 protein, each entry keeping the most common DNA and genes. The sample has about 540,000 distinct CDR3 sequences on record, under 40% of them singletons. Of the sample, 4.5% to 7.5% is held by the ten largest clones. Their antigens remain unidentified. The sample consisted of blood. The receptors stem from a girl aged 2 to 17 with multiple sclerosis.

The chain recombines TRBV29-1 with TRBJ2-7; the match to TRBD2 covers 10 bases. CDR3 length: 13 residues. Unmatched junction bases numbered 2, after V lost 4 bases and J lost 2 bases. Germline CDR1 is SQVTM and CDR2 is ANQGSEA. CDR3 sequence (DNA): TGCAGCGTTGCCGGACTAGCGGCCTACGAGCAGTACTTC. Translated: CSVAGLAAYEQYF.

The V call is TRBV6-5, the J call TRBJ1-1; no reliable D call. V was pared by 0 bases and J by 0 bases, with 5 bases between. Germline-derived CDR1 and CDR2 are MNHEY and SVGAGI. This CDR3 is 14 amino acids long. The DNA of the CDR3 is TGTGCCAGCAGTTACTCAGGGATGAACACTGAAGCTTTCTTT. It encodes CASSYSGMNTEAFF.

This rearrangement joins TRBV7-9 to TRBJ2-7; 11 bases fit TRBD1. The germline gives CDR1 SEHNR, CDR2 FQNEAQ (reference sequence). The CDR3 spans 14 residues. Unmatched junction bases numbered 8, after V lost 11 bases and J lost 2 bases. The CDR3 bases are TGTGCCGGCACCAGGACAGGGGGCGCCTACGAGCAGTACTTC. Translation gives CAGTRTGGAYEQYF.

CDR3 sequence: CAISGSQETNYGYTF. CDR3 in DNA: TGTGCCATCAGCGGTAGCCAGGAGACGAACTATGGCTACACCTTC. The chain is built from TRBV10-3 and TRBJ1-2; D is undetermined. The CDR3 covers 15 residues. The ends were cut back, 6 bases at V and 2 bases at J, with 16 bases in the middle. Germline V gene data show CDR1 as ENHRY and CDR2 as SYGVKD.

The V and J genes are TRBV20-1 and TRBJ2-7; possible D gene TRBD2, 6 bases. V dropped 6 bases and J dropped 3 bases, with 18 bases sitting between them. This CDR3 is 14 amino acids long. Germline CDR1 DFQATT, CDR2 SNEGSKA (reference sequence). In DNA form, the CDR3 reads TGCAGTGCCCCCCCCAGCGCGGGGAGCTACGAGCAGTACTTC. Protein sequence: CSAPPSAGSYEQYF.

In this sample, this clonotype turned up a few times. The V and J genes are TRBV24-1 and TRBJ2-3; D is unresolved. V shed 4 bases and J shed 5 bases, with 15 bases lying between them. Germline V gene sequence: CDR1 KGHDR, CDR2 SFDVKD. This CDR3 is 15 amino acids long. The CDR3 coding sequence is TGTGCCACCAGTGAAGGCCCCCCGGTAGGAGATACGCAGTATTTT. Translated, it gives CATSEGPPVGDTQYF.

The chain recombines TRBV6-4 with TRBJ1-2, with 10 bases that match TRBD1. V lost 4 bases and J lost 8; bases outside the gene matches: 10. This CDR3 comprises 15 residues. Per the germline V gene, CDR1 is MRHNA and CDR2 is SNTAGT. CDR3 coding DNA: TGTGCCAGCAGTGCCTTGGGACAGGGGATACTCGGCTACACCTTC. Translated: CASSALGQGILGYTF.

This chain links TRBV2 with TRBJ2-5; D is ambiguous. Looked up from germline, CDR1 is SNHLY and CDR2 is FYNNEI. The V and J ends lost 1 base and 2 bases respectively, with 11 bases between them. The CDR3 has 15 amino acids. The CDR3 coding sequence is TGTGCCAGCAGTGAAGGCACGGGTCTGCAAGAGACCCAGTACTTC. This gives the protein CASSEGTGLQETQYF.

The V gene is TRBV5-1, the J gene TRBJ2-3; D possibly corresponds to TRBD2 (6 bases). V was shortened by 4 bases and J by 6 bases, with 12 bases between the two germline ends. Germline V CDR1 and CDR2: SGHRS, YFSETQ. The CDR3 has 13 amino acids. The CDR3 DNA follows: TGCGCCAGCAGCGCTAGCGTGCTCGATACGCAGTATTTT. This gives the protein CASSASVLDTQYF.

The sample holds a few counts of this clonotype. J is TRBJ1-6 and V is TRBV18; D uncertain. The CDR3 spans 14 residues. Trimming took 6 bases from V and 7 from J, leaving 13 bases between them. CDR1 is KGHSH and CDR2 is LQKENI in the germline V gene. In DNA, the CDR3 is TGTGCCAGCTCGCCGGGCCTCCTAAATTCACCCCTCCACTTT. It codes for CASSPGLLNSPLHF.

This clonotype was counted between two and nine times. The rearrangement joins TRBV24-1 to TRBJ2-1, with TRBD2 matching over 9 bases. Germline lookup yields CDR1 KGHDR and CDR2 SFDVKD. V lost 7 bases, J lost 10 bases, and 28 bases stayed unmatched. There are 20 residues in the CDR3. This CDR3 reads CATSSAGTSQRFGDLMEQFF. DNA of the CDR3: TGTGCCACCAGCTCAGCCGGGACTAGCCAAAGATTTGGGGATTTGATGGAGCAGTTCTTC.

This clonotype was observed a handful of times. The CDR3 protein is CASSFGIPGSYEQYF. The CDR3 DNA is TGTGCCAGCAGTTTCGGGATACCGGGGTCCTACGAGCAGTACTTC. The V and J genes are TRBV28 and TRBJ2-7; TRBD2 might be the D (5 bases). There are 15 residues in the CDR3. V lost 3 bases and J 1 base, leaving 13 bases between the germline ends. Germline loops: CDR1 MDHEN, CDR2 SYDVKM. The complete variable domain, with remaining parts taken from reference TRBV28 and TRBJ2-7, reads DVKVTQSSRYLVKRTGEKVFLECVQDMDHENMFWYRQDPGLGLRLIYFSYDVKMKEKGDIPEGYSVSREKKERFSLILESASTNQTSMYLCASSFGIPGSYEQYFGPGTRLTVT.

The J gene is TRBJ2-5, the V gene TRBV12-3 or TRBV12-4; TRBD1 matches at 12 bases. Germline trimming cut 2 bases from V and 5 bases from J; bases unmatched to any gene: 6. CDR3 size: 16 residues. CDR3 sequence: CASSLLRDRGLETQYF. The DNA of the CDR3 is TGTGCCAGCAGTTTATTGCGGGACAGGGGGCTGGAGACCCAGTACTTC.

In this sample, this clonotype turned up a few times. V usage is TRBV6-5 and J usage is TRBJ1-2; 10 nucleotides agree with TRBD1. The CDR3 is 17 residues long. Germline V gene sequence: CDR1 MNHEY, CDR2 SVGAGI. The V and J ends lost 0 bases and 5 bases, in that order; junction bases with no gene match: 9. CDR3 region: CASSYSLSPDRGYGYTF. The CDR3 DNA reads as TGTGCCAGCAGTTACTCACTTTCTCCGGACAGGGGGTATGGCTACACCTTC.

The rearrangement links TRBV7-2 to TRBJ2-5, with 9 nucleotides matching TRBD2. Unmatched junction bases numbered 14, after V lost 5 bases and J lost 4 bases. The germline V gene has CDR1 SGHTA and CDR2 FQGNSA. CDR3 length: 17 residues. The CDR3: CASSPDLRGGARETQYF. CDR3 sequence (DNA): TGTGCCAGCAGCCCCGACCTGCGGGGGGGCGCTCGAGAGACCCAGTACTTC.

This clonotype was detected only a few times. The chain uses TRBV20-1 and TRBJ2-4; 10 bases fit TRBD1. CDR1 and CDR2 from the germline V gene are DFQATT and SNEGSKA (reference sequence). The CDR3 sequence is 15 residues long. V trimming: 7 bases; J trimming: 3 bases; junction bases outside the gene matches: 9. The CDR3 region is CSVGDRGMIKNIQYF. Here the CDR3 DNA reads TGCAGTGTAGGGGACAGGGGCATGATCAAAAACATTCAGTACTTC.

This clonotype was seen a few times. J is TRBJ2-1 and V is TRBV4-2, with 9 bases aligning to TRBD2. V shed 4 bases and J 4 bases; nucleotides not matched to a gene: 11. The CDR3 contains 17 residues. Germline V CDR1 and CDR2: LGHNA, YNFKEQ. CDR3 sequence reads: CASSPTARLADYNEQFF. Written as DNA, the CDR3 is TGTGCCAGCAGCCCTACGGCGCGACTAGCGGATTACAATGAGCAGTTCTTC.

This clonotype appeared a few times. V and J are TRBV29-1 and TRBJ2-3, with D perhaps matching TRBD1 or TRBD2 (5 bases each). The CDR3 covers 13 residues. Trimming pared 1 base from V and 6 bases from J, leaving 11 bases between. Germline CDR1 is SQVTM and CDR2 is ANQGSEA. The CDR3 DNA reads as TGCAGCGTTGAAGCCCAATGGGGGGATACGCAGTATTTT. This gives the protein CSVEAQWGDTQYF.

This clonotype was found a few times. V is TRBV28 and J is TRBJ1-1; 7 bases agree with TRBD1. Per the germline V gene, CDR1 is MDHEN and CDR2 is SYDVKM. V trimming: 0 bases; J trimming: 0 bases; junction bases outside the gene matches: 4. The CDR3 consists of 16 residues. For the CDR3, the DNA is TGTGCCAGCAGTTTATGGCAGGGGGACCTGAACACTGAAGCTTTCTTT. Translation: CASSLWQGDLNTEAFF.

This chain uses TRBV6-5 with TRBJ1-6; D possibly corresponds to TRBD1 (6 bases). This CDR3 region has 15 residues. Germline values: CDR1 MNHEY, CDR2 SVGAGI. Trimming pared 2 bases from V and 6 bases from J, leaving 11 bases between. CDR3 bases: TGTGCCAGCAGTTACGGGTCAGGGGCTAATTCACCCCTCCACTTT. It translates to CASSYGSGANSPLHF.

At least ten counts were recorded for this clonotype. The rearrangement uses TRBV12-3 or TRBV12-4 and TRBJ2-5, with a possible D match to TRBD1 (5 bases). V was cut by 3 bases and J by 1 base, with 6 bases left in between. CDR3 length equals 13 residues. CDR3 amino acids: CASSFQGQETQYF. The CDR3 region has the DNA TGTGCCAGCAGTTTCCAGGGCCAAGAGACCCAGTACTTC.

The genes are TRBV28 and TRBJ2-5; TRBD2 might be the D (7 bases). The CDR3 has 16 amino acids. Germline CDR1 reads MDHEN; CDR2 reads SYDVKM. Trimming left V 3 bases short and J 5 bases short, with 19 bases between. Here the CDR3 DNA reads TGTGCCAGCAGTTTGTTGTTAGTGGGGGGGCCGGAGACCCAGTACTTC. This translates into CASSLLLVGGPETQYF.

The chain carries TRBV6-6 and TRBJ2-5; tentatively, D is TRBD1 (6 bases). The germline gives CDR1 MNHNY, CDR2 SVGAGI (reference sequence). V lost 0 bases to trimming and J lost 5 bases, with 13 bases between them. The CDR3 sequence is 15 residues long. The CDR3 here is CASSYSGGMHETQYF. In nucleotides, the CDR3 is TGTGCCAGCAGTTACTCAGGGGGTATGCACGAGACCCAGTACTTC.

The chain uses TRBV4-1 and TRBJ1-2, with 8 positions matching TRBD1. The germline gives CDR1 MGHRA, CDR2 YSYEKL. V was pared by 2 bases and J by 5 bases, with 7 bases of the junction left unmatched. This CDR3 is built from 15 residues. The CDR3 DNA sequence: TGCGCCAGCAGCCAATCCCGGGACAGGTCTTATGGCTACACCTTC. Translated: CASSQSRDRSYGYTF.

The rearrangement uses TRBV14 and TRBJ2-1; 8 positions match TRBD1. The J segment lost 5 bases and the V segment lost 0 bases, leaving 3 bases of the junction unmatched. Germline assignment: CDR1 SGHDN and CDR2 FVKESK. The CDR3 runs to 15 residues. CDR3 sequence reads: CASSQEWDRHNEQFF. CDR3 nucleotide sequence: TGTGCCAGCAGCCAAGAATGGGACAGGCACAATGAGCAGTTCTTC.

This clonotype was detected only a few times. This chain links TRBV29-1 with TRBJ2-5; TRBD2 aligns across 11 bases. From germline, CDR1 is SQVTM and CDR2 ANQGSEA. The CDR3 has 14 residues. J gave up 5 bases and V 3 bases, and 5 bases lay outside the gene matches. CDR3 sequence: CSVEVAGGPETQYF. CDR3 in DNA: TGCAGCGTTGAGGTAGCGGGGGGGCCCGAGACCCAGTACTTC.

The genes are TRBV7-9 and TRBJ1-2; D is uncertain. Germline values: CDR1 SEHNR, CDR2 FQNEAQ (reference sequence). Deletions cut 1 base from V and 4 bases from J, with 16 bases between. This CDR3 spans 16 amino acids. CDR3: CASSLDQPQIPYGYTF. CDR3 coding DNA: TGTGCCAGCAGCTTAGATCAGCCACAAATACCCTATGGCTACACCTTC.

The chain uses TRBV3-1 and TRBJ1-6; 9 bases are a match to TRBD1. The CDR3 has 15 amino acids. Germline values: CDR1 LGHDT, CDR2 YNNKEL (reference sequence). V dropped 3 bases and J dropped 5; count of bases not matched to a gene: 2. The CDR3 nucleotides are TGTGCCAGCAGCCACCGGGACAGGGATAATTCACCCCTCCACTTT. It specifies CASSHRDRDNSPLHF.

The genes are TRBV6-5 and TRBJ1-4; perhaps TRBD1 as D (6 bases). Germline CDR1 reads MNHEY; CDR2 reads SVGAGI. Trimming removed 0 bases from V and 8 bases from J, with 19 bases in between. The CDR3 is 17 amino acids. The CDR3 sequence is CASSYSGVGGRPEKLFF. In nucleotides, the CDR3 is TGTGCCAGCAGTTACTCGGGCGTCGGGGGGCGACCGGAAAAACTGTTTTTT.

The chain combines TRBV28 with TRBJ1-5, with D tentatively TRBD1 (6 bases). CDR1 and CDR2 from the germline V gene are MDHEN and SYDVKM. Trimming took off 8 bases at V and 4 bases at J, with 9 bases between the two ends. CDR3 length: 12 residues. In DNA, the CDR3 is TGTGCCAGCGGACAGATAAATCAGCCCCAGCATTTT. Its translation: CASGQINQPQHF.